What follows is one T cell receptor (beta chain) and its context. The antigen is undetermined. Separation from the roughly 700-subject first cohort characterized the roughly 120-subject validation cohort, to which the donors belonged. This sample was taken from a study of cytomegalovirus exposure and HLA in healthy donors. Study as a whole: In a later analysis, it was reported that the approximately 110 validation repertoires had been produced on the same platform as the 500 to 850 repertoires belonging to the first cohort. Study-wide results and caveats: The study designated about 160 TCR beta chains cytomegalovirus-associated.

Trimming took 0 bases from V and 8 from J, leaving 10 bases between them. Germline-derived CDR1 and CDR2 are KGHSH and LQKENI. The CDR3 runs 13 residues. The assay was immunoSEQ multiplex PCR, and TCRdb's table has in-frame clones only and misses some. This sample has around 130,000 clones, with approximately 89% found just once. This receptor was taken from a man aged 25-40 years in good health and CMV-seronegative. The V call is TRBV18, the J call TRBJ1-2, with D uncertain. The sample was PBMCs. The CDR3: CASSPPPGAGYTF. The CDR3 DNA follows: TGTGCCAGCTCACCACCGCCAGGTGCGGGCTACACCTTC.